Each of the 23 T cell receptor beta chains below was sequenced from the same sample in a study of CXCR3-negative and CXCR3-positive naive CD8 T cells. Libraries were UMI-labeled 5' RACE TRB cDNA. TCRdb reprocessed the 5' RACE reads and stores each CDR3 protein as one record, lacking DNA. In total, the table holds 100,000 or so distinct CDR3 sequences. The sample comprised naive CXCR3- CD8+ T cells from blood. Noted subset: CD45RO-CCR7+CD27+CD95- naive CD8+ T cells lacking CXCR3 (TNR3-). These receptors were taken from a human donor in good health. Some clones in this sample may be carry-over from other donors' samples.

This chain joins TRBV2 and TRBJ2-2. Germline CDR1 reads SNHLY; CDR2 reads FYNNEI. The CDR3 loop spans 14 amino acids. CDR3 in amino acids: CASILRSDTGELFF. The variable domain in full, with the rest retrieved from reference TRBV2 and TRBJ2-2, is EPEVTQTPSHQVTQMGQEVILRCVPISNHLYFYWYRQILGQKVEFLVSFYNNEISEKSEIFDDQFSVERPDGSNFTLKIRSTKLEDSAMYFCASILRSDTGELFFGEGSRLTVL.

J is TRBJ2-7 and V is TRBV20-1; TCRdb names TRBD2, which stays unverified in the absence of DNA. This CDR3 spans 14 amino acids. Per germline, CDR1 DFQATT and CDR2 SNEGSKA (reference sequence). CDR3 region: CSALRLAGDNEQYF.

The chain links TRBV6-6 to TRBJ1-1; TCRdb proposes TRBD1, but this gene call is untestable without DNA. The germline CDR1 and CDR2 sequences are MNHNY and SVGAGI (reference sequence). There are 15 residues in the CDR3. CDR3 amino acids: CASSYTGAVNTEAFF.

The V gene is TRBV21-1, the J gene TRBJ2-1; TCRdb's D call, TRBD1, is unchecked because there is no DNA. TRBV21-1 is listed as a pseudogene. The CDR3 length is 14 residues. The CDR3 loop is CASRLSSSYNEQFF.

The V and J genes are TRBV29-1 and TRBJ2-3; the TCRdb D gene call, TRBD2, has no DNA to confirm it. Germline loops: CDR1 SQVTM, CDR2 ANQGSEA. The CDR3 is 15 residues long. The CDR3 loop reads CSVERTSGSTDTQYF.

The chain joins TRBV29-1 to TRBJ2-7. CDR1 is SQVTM, CDR2 ANQGSEA, per germline. CDR3 length equals 11 residues. Here the CDR3 reads CSVVANYEQYF.

This chain connects TRBV29-1 to TRBJ1-2; no DNA is available, so the TRBD1 call from TCRdb remains unchecked. CDR3 length: 12 residues. Germline-derived CDR1 and CDR2 are SQVTM and ANQGSEA. The CDR3 here is CSTDGLGGGYTF.

The chain links TRBV5-5 to TRBJ2-2; TCRdb designates TRBD1, a call that cannot be tested without DNA. The CDR3 loop spans 14 amino acids. The germline CDR1 and CDR2 sequences are SGHKS and YYEKEE (reference sequence). The chain's CDR3 is CASSSRTGSGELFF.

The chain uses TRBV7-3 and TRBJ2-3. The germline V gene encodes CDR1 SGHTA and CDR2 FQGTGA. CDR3 length: 15 amino acids. CDR3 protein: CASSLTDVNTDTQYF.

V gene TRBV7-9 combines with J gene TRBJ2-1; lacking DNA, the TRBD1 call made by TCRdb goes unchecked. Germline V CDR1 and CDR2: SEHNR, FQNEAQ (reference sequence). There are 17 residues in the CDR3. CDR3 region: CASSIEDRTSSYNEQFF.

The V gene is TRBV11-3, the J gene TRBJ2-3; TCRdb calls TRBD1, which cannot be checked without DNA. CDR3 length: 14 amino acids. Germline assignment: CDR1 SGHNT and CDR2 YENEEA. The CDR3 region is CASSWGGSPDTQYF.

The V gene is TRBV7-9, the J gene TRBJ2-1; TCRdb designates TRBD1, a call that cannot be tested without DNA. This CDR3 contains 15 residues. CDR1 is SEHNR, CDR2 FQNEAQ, per germline (reference sequence). This CDR3 is CASSLRDTLADEQFF.

The CDR3 region is CASSPGTELPLNTEAFF. The chain carries TRBV12-3 or TRBV12-4 and TRBJ1-1; the TCRdb D gene call, TRBD1, has no DNA to confirm it. This CDR3 is 17 amino acids long.

The J gene is TRBJ2-7, the V gene TRBV5-5. CDR1 is SGHKS and CDR2 is YYEKEE in the germline V gene (reference sequence). The CDR3 runs to 15 residues. The CDR3: CASSMGPYSSYEQYF. The variable domain in full, with the rest retrieved from reference TRBV5-5 and TRBJ2-7, is DAGVTQSPTHLIKTRGQQVTLRCSPISGHKSVSWYQQVLGQGPQFIFQYYEKEERGRGNFPDRFSARQFPNYSSELNVNALLLGDSALYLCASSMGPYSSYEQYFGPGTRLTVT.

The chain combines TRBV29-1 with TRBJ1-2; the TRBD1 assignment by TCRdb is unverifiable without DNA. Germline CDR1 is SQVTM and CDR2 is ANQGSEA. The CDR3 has 13 residues. CDR3: CSVEEGRYYGYTF.

This chain joins TRBV28 and TRBJ2-5; TCRdb's D call, TRBD2, is unchecked because there is no DNA. The germline V gene has CDR1 MDHEN and CDR2 SYDVKM. CDR3 size: 12 residues. The CDR3 protein is CASSKRERSQYF.

The V gene is TRBV28, the J gene TRBJ2-5. The length of the CDR3 is 13 residues. Germline lookup yields CDR1 MDHEN and CDR2 SYDVKM. The chain's CDR3 is CASSGRNQETQYF.

The chain combines TRBV10-3 with TRBJ2-1; the D gene TCRdb calls, TRBD1, cannot be checked with no DNA. This CDR3 is 18 amino acids long. Germline loops: CDR1 ENHRY, CDR2 SYGVKD. The chain's CDR3 is CAISEPTDSPSKGNEQFF.

V gene TRBV4-1 combines with J gene TRBJ1-3; TCRdb selects TRBD1, and the lack of DNA leaves this call unchecked. This CDR3 has 16 amino acids. Germline values: CDR1 MGHRA, CDR2 YSYEKL. Here the CDR3 reads CASSPPETEGRNTIYF.

The genes are TRBV29-1 and TRBJ2-1; TCRdb outputs TRBD1, but without DNA this stays unchecked. Germline CDR1 is SQVTM and CDR2 is ANQGSEA. CDR3 length equals 17 residues. This CDR3 reads CSVVGRGSYSTYNEQFF.

The CDR3 loop is CASTSSGEQFF. V is TRBV6-6 and J is TRBJ2-1. Per germline, CDR1 MNHNY and CDR2 SVGAGI (reference sequence). The CDR3 consists of 11 residues.

V and J are TRBV6-2 or TRBV6-3 and TRBJ2-2; TCRdb reports TRBD1, a call that lacks DNA to check it against. Germline values: CDR1 MNHEY, CDR2 SVGEGT. This CDR3 is built from 13 residues. CDR3 sequence: CASRATETGELFF.

The chain has TRBV6-6 and TRBJ2-3. Germline assignment: CDR1 MNHNY and CDR2 SVGAGI (reference sequence). There are 14 residues in the CDR3. CDR3 residues: CASSYGGTTDTQYF.